This TCR beta chain was observed in a study of T cell responses to AZD1222 COVID-19 vaccine. The study, taken as a whole, reports: Reports say nearly half of spike-specific TCRs go after unmutated variant regions. Donors were chiefly white British, with a greater number of females, and clonal diversity was perhaps underestimated. Spike was spanned by vaccine-associated CD4 TCRs, which were dominant at 160-218 and 743-854. Increased Spike-specific TCR breadth and depth were observed after two AZD1222 doses.

With regard to this clone: Its antigen is not identified.

This table comes from immunoSEQ multiplex PCR, and its TCRdb copy is limited to in-frame clones, with some not included. The sample gives some 120,000 clones, about nine tenths of which show up once; roughly 4.5% is in the top ten. Germline V gene data show CDR1 as SGHNT and CDR2 as YYREEE (reference sequence). CDR3 length: 14 residues. V gave up 4 bases and J gave up 1 base, with 8 bases separating them. This material consisted of peripheral blood, taken on day 0 of AZD1222 vaccination. The sequence came from an adult in good health. J is TRBJ2-2 and V is TRBV5-4, with D possibly matching TRBD2 (5 bases). CDR3 residues: CASSASGNTGELFF. The DNA for the CDR3 is TGTGCCAGCAGCGCCAGCGGGAACACCGGGGAGCTGTTTTTT.